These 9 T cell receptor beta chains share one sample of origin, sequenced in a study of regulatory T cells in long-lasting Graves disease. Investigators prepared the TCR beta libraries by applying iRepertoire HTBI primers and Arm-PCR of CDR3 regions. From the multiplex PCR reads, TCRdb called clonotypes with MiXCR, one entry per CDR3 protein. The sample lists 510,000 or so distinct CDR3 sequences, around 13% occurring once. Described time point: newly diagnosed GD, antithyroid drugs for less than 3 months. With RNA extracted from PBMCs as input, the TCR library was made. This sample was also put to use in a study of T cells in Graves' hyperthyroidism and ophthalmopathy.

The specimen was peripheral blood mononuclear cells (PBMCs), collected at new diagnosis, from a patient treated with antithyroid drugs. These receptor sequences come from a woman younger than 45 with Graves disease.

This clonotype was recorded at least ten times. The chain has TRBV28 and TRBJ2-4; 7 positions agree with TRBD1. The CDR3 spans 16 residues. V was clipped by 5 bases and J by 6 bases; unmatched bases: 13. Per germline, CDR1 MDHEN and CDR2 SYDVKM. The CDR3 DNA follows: TGTGCCAGCAGTCCCCTAAGGGACAGTGGGGGAAACATTCAGTACTTC. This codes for CASSPLRDSGGNIQYF.

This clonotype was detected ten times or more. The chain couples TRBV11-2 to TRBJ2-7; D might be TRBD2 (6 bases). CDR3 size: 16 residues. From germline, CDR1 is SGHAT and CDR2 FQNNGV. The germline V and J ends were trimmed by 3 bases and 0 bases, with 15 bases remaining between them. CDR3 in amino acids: CASSLGAGWSSYEQYF. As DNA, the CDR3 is TGTGCCAGCAGCTTGGGTGCGGGATGGAGCTCCTACGAGCAGTACTTC.

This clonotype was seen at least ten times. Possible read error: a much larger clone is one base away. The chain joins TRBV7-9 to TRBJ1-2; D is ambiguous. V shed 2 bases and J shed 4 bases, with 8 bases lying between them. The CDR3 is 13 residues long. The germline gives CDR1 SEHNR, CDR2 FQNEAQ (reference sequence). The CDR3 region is CASSLREGYGYTF. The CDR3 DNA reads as TGTGCCAGCAGCTTACGGGAGGGCTATGGCTACACCTTC.

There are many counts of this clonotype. The CDR3 sequence: CSARGGREAWDEQYF. CDR3 nucleotide sequence: TGCAGTGCTAGGGGGGGCAGGGAGGCTTGGGACGAGCAGTACTTC. The genes are TRBV20-1 and TRBJ2-7, with D possibly being TRBD1 or TRBD2 (6 bases each). The CDR3 totals 15 residues. Deletions cut 3 bases from V and 5 bases from J, with 20 bases between. Per germline, CDR1 DFQATT and CDR2 SNEGSKA (reference sequence).

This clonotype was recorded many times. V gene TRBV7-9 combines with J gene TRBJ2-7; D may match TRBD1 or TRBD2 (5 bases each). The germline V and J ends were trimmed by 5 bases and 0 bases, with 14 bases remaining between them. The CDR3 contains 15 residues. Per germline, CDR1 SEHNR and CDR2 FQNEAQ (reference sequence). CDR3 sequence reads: CASSPYGTSSYEQYF. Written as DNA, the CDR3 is TGTGCCAGCAGCCCCTACGGGACCTCCTCCTACGAGCAGTACTTC.

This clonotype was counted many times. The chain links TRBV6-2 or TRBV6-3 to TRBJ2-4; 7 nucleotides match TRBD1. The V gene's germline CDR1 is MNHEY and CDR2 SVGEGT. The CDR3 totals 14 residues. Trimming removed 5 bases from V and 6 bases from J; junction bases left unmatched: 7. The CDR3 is CASSQMTGRNIQYF. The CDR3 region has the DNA TGTGCCAGCAGTCAAATGACAGGGCGAAACATTCAGTACTTC.

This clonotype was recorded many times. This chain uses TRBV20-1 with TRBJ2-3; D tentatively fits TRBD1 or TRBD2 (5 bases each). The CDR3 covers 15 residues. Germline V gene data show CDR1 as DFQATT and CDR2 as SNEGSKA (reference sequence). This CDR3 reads CRAVGEGFPADTQYF. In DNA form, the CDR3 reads TGCAGGGCGGTGGGGGAAGGGTTCCCAGCAGATACGCAGTATTTT.

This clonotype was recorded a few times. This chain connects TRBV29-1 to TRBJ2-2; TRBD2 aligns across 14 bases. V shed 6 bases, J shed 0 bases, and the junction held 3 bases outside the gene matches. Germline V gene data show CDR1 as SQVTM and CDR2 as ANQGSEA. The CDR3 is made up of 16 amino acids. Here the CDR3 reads CSVKGLAGANTGELFF. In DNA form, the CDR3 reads TGCAGCGTGAAGGGACTAGCGGGAGCGAACACCGGGGAGCTGTTTTTT.

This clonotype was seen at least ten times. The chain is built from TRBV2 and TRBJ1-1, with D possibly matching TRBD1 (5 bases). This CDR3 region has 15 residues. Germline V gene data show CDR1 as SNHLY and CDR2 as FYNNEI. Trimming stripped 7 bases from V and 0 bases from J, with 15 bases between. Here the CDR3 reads CASTRRGHLNTEAFF. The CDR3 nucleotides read TGTGCCAGCACCCGGAGAGGACACTTGAACACTGAAGCTTTCTTT. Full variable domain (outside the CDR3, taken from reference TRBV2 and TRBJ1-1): EPEVTQTPSHQVTQMGQEVILRCVPISNHLYFYWYRQILGQKVEFLVSFYNNEISEKSEIFDDQFSVERPDGSNFTLKIRSTKLEDSAMYFCASTRRGHLNTEAFFGQGTRLTVV.